Listed here are 23 T cell receptor beta chains from one sample, sequenced in a study of cytomegalovirus exposure and HLA in healthy donors. With 60 Vbeta and 13 Jbeta primers, the PCR was carried out. Produced via immunoSEQ multiplex PCR; TCRdb's table is partial and in-frame only. The sample lists about 150,000 clones; around 80% were seen once. Sequenced input: PBMCs. All receptors derive from a boy younger than 10 in good health and CMV-seronegative.

This chain joins TRBV27 and TRBJ1-1; D is perhaps TRBD1 (6 bases). V was trimmed by 6 bases and J by 5 bases, leaving 16 bases between them. This CDR3 is 14 amino acids long. The V gene's germline CDR1 is MNHEY and CDR2 SMNVEV (reference sequence). The CDR3 DNA sequence: TGTGCCAGCAGACCTTCGTGGGGACATACTGAAGCTTTCTTT. It codes for CASRPSWGHTEAFF.

The chain is built from TRBV5-6 and TRBJ2-3; 8 nucleotides agree with TRBD2. CDR1 SGHDT and CDR2 YYEEEE come from the germline V gene. The CDR3 totals 15 residues. Germline trimming cut 5 bases from V and 2 bases from J; bases unmatched to any gene: 7. CDR3 loop: CASSSLAGHTDTQYF. The DNA of the CDR3 is TGTGCCAGCAGTAGTCTAGCGGGCCACACAGATACGCAGTATTTT.

This chain links TRBV7-2 with TRBJ2-5; 13 nucleotides align to TRBD2. V lost 0 bases and J lost 5; bases outside the gene matches: 9. The germline gives CDR1 SGHTA, CDR2 FQGNSA. The CDR3 covers 18 residues. The CDR3 sequence: CASSLAGTSGMGWETQYF. The CDR3 coding sequence is TGTGCCAGCAGCTTAGCCGGGACTAGCGGGATGGGGTGGGAGACCCAGTACTTC. Using reference TRBV7-2 and TRBJ2-5 for the parts outside the CDR3, the full variable domain is GAGVSQSPSNKVTEKGKDVELRCDPISGHTALYWYRQSLGQGLEFLIYFQGNSAPDKSGLPSDRFSAERTGGSVSTLTIQRTQQEDSAVYLCASSLAGTSGMGWETQYFGPGTRLLVL.

This clone was counted once. V usage is TRBV14 and J usage is TRBJ2-1, with D tentatively TRBD2 (6 bases). The CDR3 sequence is 15 residues long. Per germline, CDR1 SGHDN and CDR2 FVKESK. Deletions cut 6 bases from V and 4 bases from J, with 16 bases between. The CDR3, as DNA: TGTGCCAGCAGTTTAAGCGGGCTAGCGTACAATGAGCAGTTCTTC. Translated, it gives CASSLSGLAYNEQFF.

The chain uses TRBV7-6 and TRBJ2-5; the D is unclear. Trimming removed 4 bases from V and 5 bases from J, with 11 bases in between. The CDR3 spans 13 residues. CDR1 and CDR2 (germline): SGHVS, FNYEAQ. The CDR3 sequence is CASSSINTETQYF. CDR3 DNA sequence: TGTGCCAGCAGCTCTATAAATACGGAGACCCAGTACTTC.

The V call is TRBV5-5, the J call TRBJ1-1; possibly TRBD1 for D (5 bases). Germline CDR1 SGHKS, CDR2 YYEKEE (reference sequence). The ends were cut back, 4 bases at V and 3 bases at J, with 13 bases in the middle. There are 14 residues in the CDR3. The CDR3 bases are TGTGCCAGCAGCCAATTAGGGGTCCACACTGAAGCTTTCTTT. Translating gives CASSQLGVHTEAFF.

This chain joins TRBV27 and TRBJ2-3; D is possibly TRBD2 (6 bases). Germline V gives CDR1 MNHEY, CDR2 SMNVEV (reference sequence). V lost 5 bases to trimming and J lost 2 bases, with 17 bases between them. CDR3 length: 16 amino acids. CDR3 DNA sequence: TGTGCCAGCAGTCCCCTCCGCGGGACGATCACAGATACGCAGTATTTT. This translates into CASSPLRGTITDTQYF.

A few counts support this clone. The CDR3 coding sequence is TGTGCCAGCAGCCCGCTCGGGCCAGGGAAGCAGACCCAGTACTTC. Protein sequence: CASSPLGPGKQTQYF. J is TRBJ2-5 and V is TRBV7-6; D perhaps matches TRBD1 (5 bases). Trimming removed 5 bases at V and 6 bases at J, with 19 bases between. CDR3 size: 15 residues. Germline CDR1 SGHVS, CDR2 FNYEAQ. Together with reference TRBV7-6 and TRBJ2-5, the CDR3 gives the full variable domain: GAGVSQSPRYKVTKRGQDVALRCDPISGHVSLYWYRQALGQGPEFLTYFNYEAQQDKSGLPNDRFSAERPEGSISTLTIQRTEQRDSAMYRCASSPLGPGKQTQYFGPGTRLLVL.

As DNA, the CDR3 is TGTGCCAGCAGCCGTGACAGGGCTGGAAACACCATATATTTT. It translates to CASSRDRAGNTIYF. The chain uses TRBV7-2 and TRBJ1-3, with 7 bases identical to TRBD1. The CDR3 totals 14 residues. In germline, CDR1 is SGHTA, CDR2 FQGNSA. The V segment lost 5 bases and the J segment 2 bases; nucleotides outside the gene matches: 3.

The chain combines TRBV18 with TRBJ2-1; D gene ambiguous. Deletions cut 0 bases from V and 4 bases from J, with 10 bases between. The CDR3 loop spans 15 amino acids. Germline V lookup: CDR1 KGHSH, CDR2 LQKENI. The CDR3 loop reads CASSPPIVVYNEQFF. CDR3 in DNA: TGTGCCAGCTCACCACCGATAGTAGTGTACAATGAGCAGTTCTTC.

The chain employs TRBV5-1 and TRBJ1-2; tentatively, D is TRBD1 (5 bases). CDR3 size: 13 residues. The germline V gene encodes CDR1 SGHRS and CDR2 YFSETQ. Trimming shortened V by 0 bases and J by 4 bases, and 7 bases separated the two germline ends. The CDR3 region has the DNA TGCGCCAGCAGCTTGGCCACAGGCTATGGCTACACCTTC. This translates into CASSLATGYGYTF.

J is TRBJ2-3 and V is TRBV6-5; a weak D match, TRBD1 (6 bases). The V end lost 2 bases, the J end lost 4 bases, and 13 bases lay between the germline ends. The germline CDR1 and CDR2 sequences are MNHEY and SVGAGI. The CDR3 has 15 amino acids. The CDR3 DNA follows: TGTGCCAGCAGTTACGGGGCAGGGGACGCAGATACGCAGTATTTT. As protein: CASSYGAGDADTQYF.

The gene calls are TRBV11-2 and TRBJ1-2; D not resolved. Germline V lookup: CDR1 SGHAT, CDR2 FQNNGV. V shed 1 base and J shed 4 bases, with 7 bases lying between them. The CDR3 loop spans 13 amino acids. CDR3 coding DNA: TGTGCCAGCAGCTTAGGGTCGGTCTATGGCTACACCTTC. Translation: CASSLGSVYGYTF. Drawing the rest from reference TRBV11-2 and TRBJ1-2, the complete variable domain is EAGVAQSPRYKIIEKRQSVAFWCNPISGHATLYWYQQILGQGPKLLIQFQNNGVVDDSQLPKDRFSAERLKGVDSTLKIQPAKLEDSAVYLCASSLGSVYGYTFGSGTRLTVV.

The V gene is TRBV4-3, the J gene TRBJ2-7; 9 nucleotides match TRBD2. This CDR3 contains 13 residues. Germline lookup yields CDR1 LGHNA and CDR2 YSLEER. Germline trimming cut 2 bases from V and 4 bases from J; bases unmatched to any gene: 0. DNA for the CDR3: TGCGCCAGCAGCCAACTAGCGGGGTACGAGCAGTACTTC. Encoded protein: CASSQLAGYEQYF.

V gene TRBV7-3 combines with J gene TRBJ2-5, with D perhaps matching TRBD2 (7 bases). CDR1 and CDR2 (germline): SGHTA, FQGTGA. V was pared by 5 bases and J by 4 bases, with 11 bases between. CDR3 length: 13 amino acids. The chain's CDR3 is CASSLGGPETQYF. As DNA, the CDR3 is TGTGCCAGCAGCCTGGGGGGGCCAGAGACCCAGTACTTC.

There are a few counts of this clone. The CDR3 protein is CASSTRQGAGETQYF. CDR3 DNA sequence: TGTGCCAGCAGCACAAGACAGGGGGCGGGAGAGACCCAGTACTTC. The chain couples TRBV7-2 to TRBJ2-5; 10 bases align to TRBD1. This CDR3 has 15 residues. Germline CDR1 SGHTA, CDR2 FQGNSA. Unmatched junction bases numbered 7, after V lost 5 bases and J lost 4 bases.

The chain combines TRBV15 with TRBJ1-1, with 8 bases fitting TRBD1. CDR1 LNHNV and CDR2 YYDKDF come from the germline V gene (reference sequence). The V gene end was trimmed by 2 bases and the J gene end by 4 bases; junction bases not matched to a gene: 6. The CDR3 spans 15 residues. The CDR3 coding sequence is TGTGCCACCAGCAGACCCGGACAGGGAAGCACTGAAGCTTTCTTT. It codes for CATSRPGQGSTEAFF.

The table lists this clone with a few counts. The gene calls are TRBV30 and TRBJ1-4; the match to TRBD1 covers 9 bases. The germline V gene has CDR1 GTSNPN and CDR2 SVGIG (reference sequence). Germline trimming cut 0 bases from V and 1 base from J; bases unmatched to any gene: 6. The CDR3 runs to 17 residues. CDR3 bases: TGTGCCTGGAGTGTACGGGGACAGGGTCGAACTAATGAAAAACTGTTTTTT. Amino acids: CAWSVRGQGRTNEKLFF.

CDR3 in amino acids: CASLPSGLAEPLALGEQFF. The CDR3 coding sequence is TGTGCCAGCTTACCCTCGGGTCTAGCGGAGCCCCTGGCTCTGGGTGAGCAGTTCTTC. This chain links TRBV11-2 with TRBJ2-1; 7 bases align to TRBD2. The CDR3 totals 19 residues. Germline V gives CDR1 SGHAT, CDR2 FQNNGV. Trimming cost V 8 bases and J 9 bases; bases outside gene matches: 28.

This chain uses TRBV11-2 with TRBJ1-2; the match to TRBD1 covers 7 bases. The CDR3 has 13 amino acids. The V gene end was trimmed by 4 bases and the J gene end by 3 bases; junction bases not matched to a gene: 2. Germline CDR1 is SGHAT and CDR2 is FQNNGV. The CDR3: CASSSGTDYGYTF. For the CDR3, the DNA is TGTGCCAGCAGCTCCGGGACAGACTATGGCTACACCTTC.

The gene calls are TRBV6-5 and TRBJ1-4; 10 nucleotides match TRBD1. The CDR3 extends over 13 amino acids. From germline, CDR1 is MNHEY and CDR2 SVGAGI. V trimming: 4 bases; J trimming: 7 bases; junction bases outside the gene matches: 0. The CDR3 loop is CASSWDRGEKLFF. The CDR3, as DNA: TGTGCCAGCAGTTGGGACAGGGGTGAAAAACTGTTTTTT.

CDR3 DNA sequence: TGTGCCAGCAGGCCTAGCGGGGGGGCTTATACGCAGTATTTT. This translates into CASRPSGGAYTQYF. The chain combines TRBV6-1 with TRBJ2-3, with 12 bases identical to TRBD2. Germline CDR1 MNHNS, CDR2 SASEGT. The ends lost 6 bases at V and 7 bases at J; junction bases unmatched: 5. The CDR3 is 14 residues long.

The rearrangement joins TRBV30 to TRBJ1-5; TRBD1 matches 9 bases. The junction had 12 bases not matched to a gene; V was cut back by 4 bases and J by 8 bases. In germline, CDR1 is GTSNPN, CDR2 SVGIG (reference sequence). The length of the CDR3 is 15 residues. The CDR3 DNA is TGTGCCTGGACAAATGGGACAGGGAAGAGGAAGCCCCAGCATTTT. It encodes CAWTNGTGKRKPQHF.